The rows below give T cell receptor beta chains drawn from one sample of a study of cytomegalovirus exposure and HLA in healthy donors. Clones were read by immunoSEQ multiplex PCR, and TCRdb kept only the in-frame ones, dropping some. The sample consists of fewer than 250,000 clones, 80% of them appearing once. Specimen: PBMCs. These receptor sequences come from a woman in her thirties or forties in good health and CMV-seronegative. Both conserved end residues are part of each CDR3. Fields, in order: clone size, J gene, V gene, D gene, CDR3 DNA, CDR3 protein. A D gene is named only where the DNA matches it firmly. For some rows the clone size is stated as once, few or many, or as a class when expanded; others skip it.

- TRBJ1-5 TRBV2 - TGTGCCAGCAGGGGGGGTGTTCAGCCCCAGCATTTT CASRGGVQPQHF
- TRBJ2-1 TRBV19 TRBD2 TGTGCCAGTAGGCGGACTAGCGGTTTCTCCTACAATGAGCAGTTCTTC CASRRTSGFSYNEQFF
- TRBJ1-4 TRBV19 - TGTGCCAGTAGGACCACAGGGTTCTCTGAAAAACTGTTTTTT CASRTTGFSEKLFF
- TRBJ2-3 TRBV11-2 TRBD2 TGTGCCAGCAGCACATACGCACTAGCGGGAGGGCTGGGGCCAGATACGCAGTATTTT CASSTYALAGGLGPDTQYF
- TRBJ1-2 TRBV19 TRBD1 TGTGCCATTGGCGACTATGGACAGGCTACTGGCTACACCTTC CAIGDYGQATGYTF
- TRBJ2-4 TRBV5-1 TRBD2 TGCGCCAGCAGGGCCGGGACTAGCGGGATACCTAACATTCAGTACTTC CASRAGTSGIPNIQYF
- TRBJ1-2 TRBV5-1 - TGCGCCAGCAGCTTGGTCAGGGATAATGGCTACACCTTC CASSLVRDNGYTF
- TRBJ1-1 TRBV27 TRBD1 TGTGCCAGTTCCCCGGGAGGGGGCGCTGAAGCTTTCTTT CASSPGGGAEAFF
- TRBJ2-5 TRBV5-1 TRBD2 TGCGCCAGCAGCTTGGAGGGACTAGCGGGAGTTAAAGAGACCCAGTACTTC CASSLEGLAGVKETQYF
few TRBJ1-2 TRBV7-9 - TGTGCCAGCAGCTTAAACGGGAACTATGGCTACACCTTC CASSLNGNYGYTF
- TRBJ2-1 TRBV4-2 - TGTGCCAGCAGCCAAGGAGGCTCGAGCTCCTACAATGAGCAGTTCTTC CASSQGGSSSYNEQFF
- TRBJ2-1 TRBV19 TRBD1 TGTGCCAGTAGGGGACAGACCTACAATGAGCAGTTCTTC CASRGQTYNEQFF
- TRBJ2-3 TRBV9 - TGTGCCAGCAGCACCACCGGAGGCGGACTCTCGGGTAGCGATACGCAGTATTTT CASSTTGGGLSGSDTQYF
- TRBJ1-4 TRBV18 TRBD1 TGTGCCAGCCGAAGGACAGGGGATAGTGAAAAACTGTTTTTT CASRRTGDSEKLFF
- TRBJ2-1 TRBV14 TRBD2 TGTGCCAGCGGGGGACTAGCGGAATACAATGAGCAGTTCTTC CASGGLAEYNEQFF
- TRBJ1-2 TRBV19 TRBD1 TGTGCCAGTAAGCCGTCAGGGGGCGCTGGCTACACCTTC CASKPSGGAGYTF
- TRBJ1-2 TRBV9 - TGTGCCAGCAGCGTAGTCCCACGGGAAGGCTACACCTTC CASSVVPREGYTF
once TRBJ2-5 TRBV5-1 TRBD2 TGCGCCAGCAGGACGGGACTAGCGGGAGTCACCCAGTACTTC CASRTGLAGVTQYF
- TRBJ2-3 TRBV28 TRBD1 TGTGCCAGCAGTTCGACGGGACAGGGCTATTTT CASSSTGQGYF
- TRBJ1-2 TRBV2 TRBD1 TGTGCCAGCAGCTCTGGACAGGGCCTTAACTATGGCTACACCTTC CASSSGQGLNYGYTF
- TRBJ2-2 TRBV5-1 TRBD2 TGCGCCAGCAGCTATAGCGGGACACCGAACACCGGGGAGCTGTTTTTT CASSYSGTPNTGELFF
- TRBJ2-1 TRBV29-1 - TGCAGCGTTGTCCCGGACTTAAGCTCCTACAATGAGCAGTTCTTC CSVVPDLSSYNEQFF
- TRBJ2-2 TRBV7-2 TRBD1 TGTGCCAGCAGCCCAATCAGGGGGCCCGGGGAGCTGTTTTTT CASSPIRGPGELFF
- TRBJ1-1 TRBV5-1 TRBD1 TGCGCCAGCAGCTCAAGCTCTCGGGACAGTAACATGAACACTGAAGCTTTCTTT CASSSSSRDSNMNTEAFF
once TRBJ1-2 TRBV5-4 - TGTGCCAGCAGCTTGGGGAGGTCTAACTATGGCTACACCTTC CASSLGRSNYGYTF
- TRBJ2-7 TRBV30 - TGTGCCTGGAGTGTACGCAGGATCGGCAACGAGCAGTACTTC CAWSVRRIGNEQYF
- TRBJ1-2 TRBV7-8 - TGTGCCAGCAGCTTAGTCCGGACAGCCACCTATGGCTACACCTTC CASSLVRTATYGYTF
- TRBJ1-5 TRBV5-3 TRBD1 TGTGCCAGCAGCTTGGGGACAGTGAGCAATCAGCCCCAGCATTTT CASSLGTVSNQPQHF
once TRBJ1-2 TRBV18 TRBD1 TGTGCCAGCTCACCCATCCAGGGGGATGATAACTATGGCTACACCTTC CASSPIQGDDNYGYTF
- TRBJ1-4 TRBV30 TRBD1 TGTGCCTGGAGTGTACTTCCCGGGACAGAAAATGAAAAACTGTTTTTT CAWSVLPGTENEKLFF
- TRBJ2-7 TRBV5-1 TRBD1 TGCGCCAGCAGCTTACAGGGGCCGGGTTTGAACGAGCAGTACTTC CASSLQGPGLNEQYF
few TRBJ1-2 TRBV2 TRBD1 TGTGCCAGCAGTGGGACAGGCTCCTATGGCTACACCTTC CASSGTGSYGYTF
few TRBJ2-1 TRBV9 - TGTGCCAGCAGCGTTAGCGGCCGCTACAATGAGCAGTTCTTC CASSVSGRYNEQFF
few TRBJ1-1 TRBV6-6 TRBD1 TGTGCCAGCAGTAAAGCTGGGACAGGGGGCACTGAAGCTTTCTTT CASSKAGTGGTEAFF
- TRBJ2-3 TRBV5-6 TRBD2 TGTGCCAGCAGCCCACCGGGACTAGCGGGACCCACAGATACGCAGTATTTT CASSPPGLAGPTDTQYF
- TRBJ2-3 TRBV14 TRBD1 TGTGCCAGCAGCCGCGCGTTACAGGGGAATACGCAGTATTTT CASSRALQGNTQYF
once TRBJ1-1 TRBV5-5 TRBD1 TGTGCCAGCAGCCGAGCGACAGGGAGAACTGAAGCTTTCTTT CASSRATGRTEAFF
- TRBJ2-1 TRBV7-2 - TGTGCCAGCAGCCTAAATTCTTTGGATGAGCAGTTCTTC CASSLNSLDEQFF
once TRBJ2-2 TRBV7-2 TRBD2 TGTGCCAGCAGCTCCCCAGCGGGAGGGAGTAACACCGGGGAGCTGTTTTTT CASSSPAGGSNTGELFF
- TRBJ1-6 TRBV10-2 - TGCGCCAGCCGGAGCCGGGACGGGAGCTCCTATAATTCACCCCTCCACTTT CASRSRDGSSYNSPLHF